These 6 T cell receptor beta chains share one sample of origin, sequenced in a study of monozygotic twins with inflammatory bowel disease. TCRdb re-called the 5' RACE reads; one entry per CDR3 protein, DNA not given. The sample data list over 120,000 distinct CDR3 sequences. Specimen: blood. The source is a human donor with ulcerative colitis or Crohn's disease, or a healthy co-twin of an affected twin (not recorded which).

The rearrangement links TRBV4-2 to TRBJ1-4; TCRdb designates TRBD1, a call that cannot be tested without DNA. This CDR3 has 17 amino acids. Germline lookup yields CDR1 LGHNA and CDR2 YNFKEQ. The CDR3 protein is CASSQGLPGTANEKLFF.

The rearrangement joins TRBV5-1 to TRBJ2-5. CDR1 is SGHRS and CDR2 is YFSETQ in the germline V gene. The CDR3 has 14 residues. CDR3 sequence reads: CASSLAGPQETQYF.

V usage is TRBV9 and J usage is TRBJ2-3. Germline loops: CDR1 SGDLS, CDR2 YYNGEE. The CDR3 totals 16 residues. The CDR3 spells CASSVGVGGGTDTQYF.

The CDR3 protein is CSAYPPDTQYF. V and J are TRBV20-1 and TRBJ2-3. This CDR3 has 11 residues. Germline CDR1 and CDR2: DFQATT and SNEGSKA (reference sequence).

The genes are TRBV4-1 and TRBJ1-2. This CDR3 is built from 13 residues. CDR1 MGHRA and CDR2 YSYEKL come from the germline V gene. The chain's CDR3 is CASSQDGSDGYTF.

The rearrangement links TRBV28 to TRBJ2-7; the D gene TCRdb calls, TRBD1, cannot be checked with no DNA. CDR1 and CDR2 (germline): MDHEN, SYDVKM. The CDR3 totals 15 residues. The CDR3 here is CASGSQTGGSYEQYF.